The rows below give T cell receptor beta chains drawn from one sample of a study of T cells after yellow fever vaccination. TCRdb independently ran MiXCR on the 5' RACE reads; one entry per CDR3 protein. The sample shows 75,000 to 100,000 distinct CDR3 sequences, approximately 8.4% of them seen only once. This sample comprised CD8+ T cells not binding an NS4B(214-222) dextramer, sorted from PBMCs, obtained roughly 14 days after the first yellow fever vaccination. The source of these receptors is a man in his late teens or twenties who received the YFV17D yellow fever vaccine. Each CDR3 is given with its conserved first and last residue. The D gene is left open where the match is weak. A row's size may be missing; if present it is once, few, many or a size class.

TRBV20-1	TRBJ1-1	-	few	CSATGQINANTEAFF	TGCAGTGCTACCGGACAGATAAATGCGAACACTGAAGCTTTCTTT
TRBV12-3/TRBV12-4	TRBJ2-3	-	few	CASSFALLAGTQYF	TGTGCCAGCAGTTTTGCCTTACTAGCTGGTACGCAGTATTTT
TRBV27	TRBJ2-3	-	-	CASGVLPGWGTQYF	TGTGCCAGCGGGGTTCTACCAGGGTGGGGTACGCAGTATTTT
TRBV20-1	TRBJ1-1	-	-	CSASLRDTEAFF	TGCAGTGCTAGTCTGCGAGACACTGAAGCTTTCTTT
TRBV14	TRBJ1-1	TRBD1	-	CASRRTGGLYTEAFF	TGTGCCAGCAGGAGGACAGGGGGATTGTACACTGAAGCTTTCTTT
TRBV5-1	TRBJ1-5	-	-	CASSLGGEGQPQHF	TGCGCCAGCAGCTTGGGGGGAGAGGGCCAGCCCCAGCATTTT
TRBV4-3	TRBJ1-2	TRBD1	-	CASSQRDRGLEGYTF	TGCGCCAGCAGCCAGCGGGACAGGGGGTTAGAAGGCTACACCTTC
TRBV27	TRBJ1-2	TRBD1	-	CASSLSGQNYGYTF	TGTGCCAGCAGTTTATCGGGACAGAACTATGGCTACACCTTC
TRBV27	TRBJ1-1	-	-	CASSLLSEVTEAFF	TGTGCCAGCAGTTTACTGAGTGAGGTCACTGAAGCTTTCTTT
TRBV5-1	TRBJ2-1	-	many	CASSLGGLIRPNEQFF	TGCGCCAGCAGCTTGGGGGGGTTAATTCGCCCCAATGAGCAGTTCTTC
TRBV4-1	TRBJ2-7	-	many	CASSKTGEGEQYF	TGCGCCAGCAGCAAGACAGGGGAGGGCGAGCAGTACTTC
TRBV21-1	TRBJ1-5	-	few	CASSKDRNNNQPQHF	TGTGCCAGCAGCAAAGACAGGAACAACAATCAGCCCCAGCATTTT
TRBV5-4	TRBJ2-3	-	few	CASSQPKGDTQYF	TGTGCCAGCAGCCAGCCGAAGGGGGATACGCAGTATTTT
TRBV7-6	TRBJ2-2	TRBD2	-	CASSPSGGAFNTGELFF	TGTGCCAGCAGCCCTAGCGGGGGGGCCTTTAACACCGGGGAGCTGTTTTTT
TRBV7-6	TRBJ2-7	TRBD2	-	CASSPSGGSYEQYF	TGTGCCAGCAGCCCTAGCGGGGGTTCCTACGAGCAGTACTTC
TRBV6-2/TRBV6-3	TRBJ2-5	TRBD2	few	CASSYNRLAATQYF	TGTGCCAGCAGTTACAACAGACTAGCTGCGACCCAGTACTTC
TRBV6-5	TRBJ2-4	-	-	CASSYLAGSNIQYF	TGTGCCAGCAGTTACCTGGCAGGGTCAAACATTCAGTACTTC
TRBV6-2/TRBV6-3	TRBJ2-6	-	-	CASRTWTGNSGANVLTF	TGTGCCAGCAGAACCTGGACGGGGAACTCTGGGGCCAACGTCCTGACTTTC
TRBV27	TRBJ2-3	-	-	CASRGQAVSTDTQYF	TGTGCCAGCAGGGGGCAGGCGGTTAGCACAGATACGCAGTATTTT
TRBV4-3	TRBJ1-6	-	-	CASSQGRSSYNSPLHF	TGCGCCAGCAGCCAAGGTCGCAGCTCCTATAATTCACCCCTCCACTTT
TRBV6-4	TRBJ2-3	TRBD2	few	CASSDTGGAVDTQYF	TGTGCCAGCAGTGATACCGGGGGGGCGGTAGATACGCAGTATTTT
TRBV6-5	TRBJ2-2	-	-	CASSYSGGMGTGELFF	TGTGCCAGCAGTTACTCCGGAGGGATGGGTACCGGGGAGCTGTTTTTT